The 28 T cell receptor beta chains presented below share a single source sample, sequenced in a study of a mutant IDH1 vaccine in newly diagnosed glioma. Time point meaning: week 35, safety follow-up. Doses comprised 300 ug of mutant IDH1 20-mer peptide each, plus topical imiquimod. Here immunoSEQ multiplex PCR was the method, and the copy in TCRdb shows in-frame clones only, minus some. The data contain 60,000 to 75,000 clones, roughly 86% of them singletons. No antigens are known for them. The material was PBMCs, obtained from a glioma patient whose treatment included an IDH1 peptide vaccine. The receptors were sampled from a man under 40 with glioma.

The chain has TRBV29-1 and TRBJ1-1; 8 bases fit TRBD1. J lost 1 base, V lost 4 bases, and 5 bases had no gene match. The CDR3 covers 14 residues. Germline-derived CDR1 and CDR2 are SQVTM and ANQGSEA. CDR3 residues: CSVAGGGWNTEAFF. CDR3 in DNA: TGCAGCGTTGCAGGGGGCGGATGGAACACTGAAGCTTTCTTT.

This chain uses TRBV7-2 with TRBJ1-2; 8 bases match TRBD1. The V gene end was trimmed by 5 bases and the J gene end by 8 bases; junction bases not matched to a gene: 7. The CDR3 runs 13 residues. Germline-derived CDR1 and CDR2 are SGHTA and FQGNSA. CDR3 protein: CASSPTGGSGYTF. For the CDR3, the DNA is TGTGCCAGCAGCCCAACAGGGGGTAGCGGCTACACCTTC.

The J gene is TRBJ2-1, the V gene TRBV19; tentatively, D is TRBD2 (6 bases). CDR1 is LNHDA, CDR2 SQIVND, per germline (reference sequence). V was shortened by 5 bases and J by 4 bases, with 18 bases between the two germline ends. This CDR3 is 16 amino acids long. CDR3 nucleotide sequence: TGTGCCAGTAGTCTACGACAGACTAGTGGGTACAATGAGCAGTTCTTC. It specifies CASSLRQTSGYNEQFF.

The gene calls are TRBV6-5 and TRBJ1-2, with D perhaps TRBD1 (5 bases). The V end lost 0 bases, the J end lost 6 bases, and 11 bases lay between the germline ends. Germline CDR1 is MNHEY and CDR2 is SVGAGI. The CDR3 has 14 residues. Here the CDR3 DNA reads TGTGCCAGCAGTTACTCGAATGGGGCGGATGGCTACACCTTC. Protein product: CASSYSNGADGYTF.

This clone has a single count. The chain carries TRBV2 and TRBJ1-2; TRBD1 matches 8 bases. The CDR3 runs 13 residues. Germline V CDR1 and CDR2: SNHLY, FYNNEI. J gave up 5 bases and V 7 bases, and 6 bases lay outside the gene matches. CDR3 residues: CASTPTGEYGYTF. DNA for the CDR3: TGTGCCAGCACTCCGACAGGGGAGTATGGCTACACCTTC.

The chain is built from TRBV18 and TRBJ2-3, with D perhaps matching TRBD1 (5 bases). The germline CDR1 and CDR2 sequences are KGHSH and LQKENI. Between the trimmed V and J ends, which lost 4 bases and 5 bases, there was a span of 25 bases. The CDR3 runs to 18 residues. CDR3 in amino acids: CASSLLSSVVGRGDTQYF. DNA for the CDR3: TGTGCCAGCTCACTTCTCTCCAGCGTTGTTGGTAGGGGAGATACGCAGTATTTT.

The chain is built from TRBV4-2 and TRBJ2-1, with 13 bases lining up with TRBD2. Germline V gene lookup returns CDR1 LGHNA and CDR2 YNFKEQ. This CDR3 comprises 17 residues. J lost 9 bases, V lost 1 base, and 9 bases had no gene match. CDR3 bases: TGTGCCAGCAGCCAAGGGGCCGGACTAGCGGGAGAGGTTGAGCAGTTCTTC. Translating gives CASSQGAGLAGEVEQFF.

The chain has TRBV2 and TRBJ1-5; no reliable D call. The CDR3 runs to 13 residues. Germline lookup yields CDR1 SNHLY and CDR2 FYNNEI. The V end was cut by 3 bases, the J end by 3 bases, with 6 bases between. The CDR3 nucleotides are TGTGCCAGCAGTGATGTATCCAATCAGCCCCAGCATTTT. Residues: CASSDVSNQPQHF.

The rearrangement links TRBV7-2 to TRBJ2-1, with D tentatively TRBD1 (6 bases). The CDR3 covers 13 residues. Germline assignment: CDR1 SGHTA and CDR2 FQGNSA. V lost 3 bases to trimming and J lost 6 bases, with 9 bases between them. The CDR3 sequence is CASSLWTANEQFF. The CDR3 DNA is TGTGCCAGCAGCTTGTGGACAGCCAATGAGCAGTTCTTC.

The J gene is TRBJ2-7, the V gene TRBV27; D uncertain. The V gene lost 2 bases and the J gene lost 1 base, with 12 bases spanning the gap. Germline CDR1 is MNHEY and CDR2 is SMNVEV (reference sequence). The CDR3 has 15 amino acids. CDR3: CASSLGSPTSYEQYF. CDR3 in DNA: TGTGCCAGCAGTTTAGGTAGTCCGACATCCTACGAGCAGTACTTC.

V gene TRBV4-3 combines with J gene TRBJ2-1, with 8 bases that match TRBD1. The germline gives CDR1 LGHNA, CDR2 YSLEER. The CDR3 consists of 15 residues. V lost 0 bases to trimming and J lost 2 bases; unmatched junction nucleotides: 0. The CDR3 reads CASSQEGQAYNEQFF. CDR3 coding DNA: TGCGCCAGCAGCCAAGAGGGACAGGCCTACAATGAGCAGTTCTTC.

This chain connects TRBV2 to TRBJ2-5; 12 nucleotides match TRBD2. Germline V gene data show CDR1 as SNHLY and CDR2 as FYNNEI. Trimming cost V 9 bases and J 2 bases; bases outside gene matches: 10. CDR3 length: 16 amino acids. In nucleotides, the CDR3 is TGTGCCAGTGGGGGAGGACTAGCGGGATTTCAAGAGACCCAGTACTTC. Its translation is CASGGGLAGFQETQYF.

This chain connects TRBV6-6 to TRBJ1-1; no reliable D call. Germline V gene data show CDR1 as MNHNY and CDR2 as SVGAGI (reference sequence). V was pared by 3 bases and J by 10 bases, with 15 bases between. CDR3 length: 13 amino acids. The CDR3 sequence: CASSYFGVQTAFF. Here the CDR3 DNA reads TGTGCCAGCAGTTATTTCGGGGTGCAGACAGCTTTCTTT.

The chain carries TRBV5-5 and TRBJ2-3; 10 nucleotides line up with TRBD1. Germline V CDR1 and CDR2: SGHKS, YYEKEE (reference sequence). There are 16 residues in the CDR3. Germline trimming cut 7 bases from V and 6 bases from J; bases unmatched to any gene: 14. Here the CDR3 reads CASLPGGTGAEDTQYF. Here the CDR3 DNA reads TGTGCCAGCCTCCCGGGTGGGACAGGGGCGGAGGATACGCAGTATTTT.

The chain has TRBV7-9 and TRBJ1-3; D not certain. V was shortened by 2 bases and J by 7 bases, with 9 bases between the two germline ends. CDR3 length: 13 amino acids. Germline assignment: CDR1 SEHNR and CDR2 FQNEAQ (reference sequence). DNA for the CDR3: TGTGCCAGCAGCTTACCCCCGGGGAACACCATATATTTT. Its protein is CASSLPPGNTIYF.

This clone was recorded a few times. The V and J genes are TRBV7-8 and TRBJ1-5; no firm D call. CDR1 is SGHVS and CDR2 is FQNEAQ in the germline V gene. The V gene lost 0 bases and the J gene lost 6 bases, with 3 bases spanning the gap. This CDR3 region has 12 residues. Here the CDR3 reads CASSLAGQPQHF. CDR3 sequence (DNA): TGTGCCAGCAGCTTAGCGGGTCAGCCCCAGCATTTT.

V and J are TRBV2 and TRBJ1-2, with 9 nucleotides matching TRBD1. V shed 7 bases and J 4 bases; nucleotides not matched to a gene: 7. Germline-derived CDR1 and CDR2 are SNHLY and FYNNEI. This CDR3 is 14 amino acids long. Written as DNA, the CDR3 is TGTGCCAGCATTCCGGGACAGGGAATCTATGGCTACACCTTC. Its translation: CASIPGQGIYGYTF.

V usage is TRBV28 and J usage is TRBJ1-4; D is uncertain. This CDR3 contains 13 residues. The germline V gene has CDR1 MDHEN and CDR2 SYDVKM. V lost 6 bases and J 10 bases, leaving 15 bases between the germline ends. Here the CDR3 reads CASRLRLRGKLFF. CDR3 in DNA: TGTGCCAGCAGGTTAAGGTTACGGGGAAAACTGTTTTTT.

V usage is TRBV7-2 and J usage is TRBJ1-6; tentative D call: TRBD1 (6 bases). Germline V CDR1 and CDR2: SGHTA, FQGNSA. The CDR3 totals 13 residues. The ends were cut back, 4 bases at V and 8 bases at J, with 9 bases in the middle. This CDR3 is CASSSDSYSPLHF. CDR3 nucleotide sequence: TGTGCCAGCAGCTCGGACAGTTATTCACCCCTCCACTTT.

This chain joins TRBV4-1 and TRBJ1-2; TRBD1 matches 12 bases. The junction had 10 bases not matched to a gene; V was cut back by 3 bases and J by 5 bases. The CDR3 runs to 17 residues. Germline CDR1 reads MGHRA; CDR2 reads YSYEKL. The CDR3 here is CASSHGTGGVRNYGYTF. Here the CDR3 DNA reads TGCGCCAGCAGCCACGGGACAGGGGGCGTTCGTAATTATGGCTACACCTTC.

The chain has TRBV11-3 and TRBJ2-7; D remains unclear. This CDR3 contains 11 residues. CDR1 and CDR2 (germline): SGHNT, YENEEA. V was pared by 1 base and J by 5 bases, with 3 bases between. The CDR3 coding sequence is TGTGCCAGCAGCTTAGCCAACGAGCAGTACTTC. Translating gives CASSLANEQYF.

The V gene is TRBV12-5, the J gene TRBJ2-1; either TRBD1 or TRBD2 may supply D (7 bases each). Trimming removed 3 bases from V and 7 bases from J, with 16 bases in between. The CDR3 covers 15 residues. Germline CDR1 and CDR2: LGHNT and FRNRAP. Here the CDR3 DNA reads TGTGCTAGTGGTTTCGGCCAGGGGGGGAGGAATGAGCAGTTCTTC. Its translation is CASGFGQGGRNEQFF.

In this sample, this clone turned up once. The V and J genes are TRBV7-7 and TRBJ2-5; the D is unclear. Per germline, CDR1 SSHAT and CDR2 FNYEAQ (reference sequence). The V gene lost 5 bases and the J gene lost 0 bases, with 10 bases spanning the gap. The CDR3 extends over 14 amino acids. The DNA for the CDR3 is TGTGCCAGCAGCCCTGGCCCGGACCAAGAGACCCAGTACTTC. The encoded protein is CASSPGPDQETQYF.

The chain combines TRBV5-1 with TRBJ2-2; D remains ambiguous. This CDR3 has 14 amino acids. Germline CDR1 is SGHRS and CDR2 is YFSETQ. V lost 0 bases and J 5 bases, leaving 8 bases between the germline ends. CDR3 sequence (DNA): TGCGCCAGCAGCTTGGGCCACCTGACCGGGGAGCTGTTTTTT. This sequence encodes CASSLGHLTGELFF.

The rearrangement links TRBV4-1 to TRBJ2-3, with D perhaps TRBD1 or TRBD2 (6 bases each). This CDR3 spans 18 amino acids. Germline CDR1 is MGHRA and CDR2 is YSYEKL. Trimming took 1 base from V and 9 from J, leaving 26 bases between them. DNA for the CDR3: TGCGCCAGCAGCCAAGGTCCGGGACTCCCTCATGATAGGGGGACGCAGTATTTT. Its protein is CASSQGPGLPHDRGTQYF.

This chain links TRBV5-8 with TRBJ2-5; 7 positions match TRBD1. This CDR3 has 14 residues. V lost 0 bases to trimming and J lost 5 bases; unmatched junction nucleotides: 4. The germline CDR1 and CDR2 sequences are SGHTS and YDEGEE. CDR3 amino acids: CASSLGSQGETQYF. As DNA, the CDR3 is TGTGCCAGCAGCTTGGGCTCACAGGGGGAGACCCAGTACTTC.

This chain links TRBV28 with TRBJ1-1; no reliable D call. From germline, CDR1 is MDHEN and CDR2 SYDVKM. This CDR3 has 13 residues. V was shortened by 2 bases and J by 1 base, with 5 bases between the two germline ends. The CDR3 coding sequence is TGTGCCAGCAGTTTAAACTGGAACACTGAAGCTTTCTTT. The encoded protein is CASSLNWNTEAFF.

With respect to this clone: Other DNA sequences from this sample encode an identical CDR3 as well. This rearrangement joins TRBV28 to TRBJ1-1; no firm D call. The CDR3 is made up of 11 amino acids. V lost 7 bases to trimming and J lost 1 base, with 4 bases between them. Germline V CDR1 and CDR2: MDHEN, SYDVKM. As DNA, the CDR3 is TGTGCCAGCACCGGGAACACTGAAGCTTTCTTT. Translated: CASTGNTEAFF.